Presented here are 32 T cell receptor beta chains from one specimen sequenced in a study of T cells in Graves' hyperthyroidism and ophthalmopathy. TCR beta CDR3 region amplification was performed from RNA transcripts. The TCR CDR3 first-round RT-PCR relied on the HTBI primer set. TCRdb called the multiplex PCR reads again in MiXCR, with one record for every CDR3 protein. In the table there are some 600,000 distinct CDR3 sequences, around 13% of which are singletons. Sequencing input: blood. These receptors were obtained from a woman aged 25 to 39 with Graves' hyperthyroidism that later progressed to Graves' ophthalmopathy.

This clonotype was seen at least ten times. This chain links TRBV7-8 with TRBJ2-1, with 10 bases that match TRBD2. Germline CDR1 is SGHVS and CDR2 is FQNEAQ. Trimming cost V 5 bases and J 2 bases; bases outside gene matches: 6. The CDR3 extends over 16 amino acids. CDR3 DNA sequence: TGTGCCAGCAGCCCGCTAGCGGGAGAAGCCTACAATGAGCAGTTCTTC. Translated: CASSPLAGEAYNEQFF.

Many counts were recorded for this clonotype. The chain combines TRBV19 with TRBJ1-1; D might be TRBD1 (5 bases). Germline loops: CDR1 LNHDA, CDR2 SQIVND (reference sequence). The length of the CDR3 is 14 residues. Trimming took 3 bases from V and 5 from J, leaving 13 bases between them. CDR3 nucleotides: TGTGCCAGTAGTATCGCCGGGACGGGGACTGAAGCTTTCTTT. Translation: CASSIAGTGTEAFF.

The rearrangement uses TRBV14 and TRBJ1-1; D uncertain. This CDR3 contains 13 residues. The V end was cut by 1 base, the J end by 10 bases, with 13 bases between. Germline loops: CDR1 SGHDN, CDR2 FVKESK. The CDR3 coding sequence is TGTGCCAGCAGCCAAGCTCGGGTCGCAGGAGCTTTCTTT. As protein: CASSQARVAGAFF.

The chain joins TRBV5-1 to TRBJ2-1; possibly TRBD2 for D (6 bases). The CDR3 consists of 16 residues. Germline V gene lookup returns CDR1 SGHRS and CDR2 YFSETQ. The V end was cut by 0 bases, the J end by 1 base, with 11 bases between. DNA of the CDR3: TGCGCCAGCAGCTTGGTAGCGGCTACATCCTACAATGAGCAGTTCTTC. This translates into CASSLVAATSYNEQFF.

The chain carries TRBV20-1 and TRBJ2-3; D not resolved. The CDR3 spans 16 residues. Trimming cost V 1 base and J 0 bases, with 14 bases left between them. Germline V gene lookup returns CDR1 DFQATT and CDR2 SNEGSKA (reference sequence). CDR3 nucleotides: TGCAGTGCTAGAGCGGGTAGGGCAGCTAGCACAGATACGCAGTATTTT. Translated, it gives CSARAGRAASTDTQYF.

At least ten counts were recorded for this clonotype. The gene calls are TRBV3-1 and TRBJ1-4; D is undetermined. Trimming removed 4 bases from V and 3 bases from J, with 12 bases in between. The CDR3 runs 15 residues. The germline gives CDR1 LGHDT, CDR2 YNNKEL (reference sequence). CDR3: CASSLQEHANEKLFF. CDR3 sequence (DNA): TGTGCCAGCAGCCTGCAGGAGCATGCTAATGAAAAACTGTTTTTT.

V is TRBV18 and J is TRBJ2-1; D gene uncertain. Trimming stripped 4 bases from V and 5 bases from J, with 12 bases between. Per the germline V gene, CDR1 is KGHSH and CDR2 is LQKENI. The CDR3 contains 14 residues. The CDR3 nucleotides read TGTGCCAGCTCACTAATCGACGGAAACAATGAGCAGTTCTTC. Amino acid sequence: CASSLIDGNNEQFF. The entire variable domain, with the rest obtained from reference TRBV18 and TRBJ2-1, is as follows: NAGVMQNPRHLVRRRGQEARLRCSPMKGHSHVYWYRQLPEEGLKFMVYLQKENIIDESGMPKERFSAEFPKEGPSILRIQQVVRGDSAAYFCASSLIDGNNEQFFGPGTRLTVL.

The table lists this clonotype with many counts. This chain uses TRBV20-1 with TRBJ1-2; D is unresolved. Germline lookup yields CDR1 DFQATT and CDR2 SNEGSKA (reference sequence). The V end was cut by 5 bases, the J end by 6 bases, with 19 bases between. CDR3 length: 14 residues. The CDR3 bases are TGCAGTGCTGCCGTCCCTTTGACTGGAGATGGCTACACCTTC. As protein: CSAAVPLTGDGYTF.

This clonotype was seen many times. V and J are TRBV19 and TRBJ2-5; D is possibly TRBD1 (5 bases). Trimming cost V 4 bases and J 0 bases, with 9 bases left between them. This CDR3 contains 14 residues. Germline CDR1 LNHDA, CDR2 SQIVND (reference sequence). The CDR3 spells CASSKDSYQETQYF. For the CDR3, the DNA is TGTGCCAGTAGTAAAGACAGTTACCAAGAGACCCAGTACTTC.

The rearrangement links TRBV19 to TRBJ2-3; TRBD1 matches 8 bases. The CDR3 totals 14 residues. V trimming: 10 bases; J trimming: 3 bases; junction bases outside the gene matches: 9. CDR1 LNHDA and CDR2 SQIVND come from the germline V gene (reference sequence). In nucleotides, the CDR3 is TGTGCCAACTCCCTCAGACAGGGGACAGATACGCAGTATTTT. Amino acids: CANSLRQGTDTQYF.

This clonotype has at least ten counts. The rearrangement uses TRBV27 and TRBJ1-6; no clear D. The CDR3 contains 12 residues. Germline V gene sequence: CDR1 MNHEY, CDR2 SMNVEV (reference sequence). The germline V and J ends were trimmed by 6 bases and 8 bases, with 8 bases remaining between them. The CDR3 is CASREFDSPLHF. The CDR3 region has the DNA TGTGCCAGCAGGGAATTTGATTCACCCCTCCACTTT.

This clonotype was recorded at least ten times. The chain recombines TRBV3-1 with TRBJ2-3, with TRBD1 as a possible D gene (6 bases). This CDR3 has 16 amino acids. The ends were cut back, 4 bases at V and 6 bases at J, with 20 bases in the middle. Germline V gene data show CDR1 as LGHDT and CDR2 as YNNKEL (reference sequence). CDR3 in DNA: TGTGCCAGCAGCCGACGGATTCTTACAGGGTACGATACGCAGTATTTT. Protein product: CASSRRILTGYDTQYF.

The CDR3 sequence is CASSDDGAYNEQFF. For the CDR3, the DNA is TGTGCCAGCAGTGATGATGGGGCTTACAATGAGCAGTTCTTC. The V and J genes are TRBV2 and TRBJ2-1; D is perhaps TRBD1 (5 bases). Germline values: CDR1 SNHLY, CDR2 FYNNEI. The CDR3 is 14 residues long. V was clipped by 3 bases and J by 4 bases, with 10 bases between them.

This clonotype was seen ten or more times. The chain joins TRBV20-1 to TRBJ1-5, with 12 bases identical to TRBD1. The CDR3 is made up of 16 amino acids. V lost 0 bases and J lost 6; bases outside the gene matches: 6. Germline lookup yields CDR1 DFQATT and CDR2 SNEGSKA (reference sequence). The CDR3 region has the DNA TGCAGTGCTAGAGATTCCGGGACAGGGGGCCCTCAGCCCCAGCATTTT. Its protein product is CSARDSGTGGPQPQHF.

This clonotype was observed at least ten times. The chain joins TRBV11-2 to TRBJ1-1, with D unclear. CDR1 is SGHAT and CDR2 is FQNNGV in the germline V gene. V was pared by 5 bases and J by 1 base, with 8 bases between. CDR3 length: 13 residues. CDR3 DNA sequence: TGTGCCAGCAGCCTGCCGGGGAACACTGAAGCTTTCTTT. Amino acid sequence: CASSLPGNTEAFF.

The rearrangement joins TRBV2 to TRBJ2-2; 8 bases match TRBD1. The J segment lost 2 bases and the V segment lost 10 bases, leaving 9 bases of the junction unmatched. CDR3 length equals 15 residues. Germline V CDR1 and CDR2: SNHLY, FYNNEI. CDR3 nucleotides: TGTGCCACCAACCGGGACAGGAGTAACACCGGGGAGCTGTTTTTT. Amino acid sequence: CATNRDRSNTGELFF.

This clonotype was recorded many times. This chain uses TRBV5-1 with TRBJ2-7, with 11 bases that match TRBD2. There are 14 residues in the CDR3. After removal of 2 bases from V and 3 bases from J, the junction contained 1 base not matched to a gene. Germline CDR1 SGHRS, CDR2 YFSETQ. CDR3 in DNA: TGCGCCAGCAGCTTTAGCGGGAGGGACTACGAGCAGTACTTC. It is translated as CASSFSGRDYEQYF.

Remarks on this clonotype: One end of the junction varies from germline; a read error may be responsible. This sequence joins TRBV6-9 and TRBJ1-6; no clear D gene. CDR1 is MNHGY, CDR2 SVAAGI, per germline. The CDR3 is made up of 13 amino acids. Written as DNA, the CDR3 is TGTGCTAGCAGCTATGGATATAATTCACCCCTCCACTTT. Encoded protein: CASSYGYNSPLHF.

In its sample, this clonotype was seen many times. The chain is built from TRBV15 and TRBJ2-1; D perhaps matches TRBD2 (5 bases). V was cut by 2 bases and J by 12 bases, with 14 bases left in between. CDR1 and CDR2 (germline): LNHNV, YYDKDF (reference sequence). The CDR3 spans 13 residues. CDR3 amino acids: CATSRQGLPGQFF. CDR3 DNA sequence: TGTGCCACCAGCAGACAAGGACTGCCAGGGCAGTTCTTC.

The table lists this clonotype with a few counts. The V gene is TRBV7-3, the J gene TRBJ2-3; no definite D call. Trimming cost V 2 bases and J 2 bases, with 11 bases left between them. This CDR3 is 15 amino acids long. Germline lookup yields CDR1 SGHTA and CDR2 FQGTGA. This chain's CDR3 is CASSLQSGVTDTQYF. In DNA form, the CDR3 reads TGTGCCAGCAGCTTACAGAGTGGTGTCACAGATACGCAGTATTTT.

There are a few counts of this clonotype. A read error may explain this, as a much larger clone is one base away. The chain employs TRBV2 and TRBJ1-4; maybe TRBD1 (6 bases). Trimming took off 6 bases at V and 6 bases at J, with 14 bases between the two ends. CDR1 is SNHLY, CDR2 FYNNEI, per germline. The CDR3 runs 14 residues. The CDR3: CASRTQGTHEKLFF. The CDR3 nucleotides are TGTGCCAGCAGAACACAGGGAACCCATGAAAAACTGTTTTTT.

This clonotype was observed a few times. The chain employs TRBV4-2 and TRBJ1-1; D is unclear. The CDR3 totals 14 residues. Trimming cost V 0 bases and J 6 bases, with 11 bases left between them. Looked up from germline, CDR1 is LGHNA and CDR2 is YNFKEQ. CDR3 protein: CASSQEVVAAEAFF. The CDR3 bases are TGTGCCAGCAGCCAAGAAGTGGTGGCTGCTGAAGCTTTCTTT.

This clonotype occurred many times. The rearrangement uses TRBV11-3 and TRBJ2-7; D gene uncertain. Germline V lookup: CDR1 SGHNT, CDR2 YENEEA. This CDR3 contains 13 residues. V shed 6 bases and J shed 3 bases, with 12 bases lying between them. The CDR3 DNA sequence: TGTGCCAGCAGTGGATTGGACGGCTACGAGCAGTACTTC. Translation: CASSGLDGYEQYF.

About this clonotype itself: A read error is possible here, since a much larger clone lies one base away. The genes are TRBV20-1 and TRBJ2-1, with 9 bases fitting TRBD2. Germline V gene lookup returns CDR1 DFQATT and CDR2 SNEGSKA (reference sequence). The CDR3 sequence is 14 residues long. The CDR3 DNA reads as TGCAGTGGAACCGCGGGAGGGCCCCACAATGGGCAGTTCTTC. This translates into CSGTAGGPHNGQFF.

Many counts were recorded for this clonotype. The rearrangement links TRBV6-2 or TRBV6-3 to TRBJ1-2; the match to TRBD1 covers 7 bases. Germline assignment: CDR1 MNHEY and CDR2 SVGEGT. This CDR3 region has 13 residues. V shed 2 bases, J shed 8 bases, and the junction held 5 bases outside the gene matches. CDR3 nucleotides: TGTGCCAGCAGTTACCTTGGACAGGCCGGCTACACCTTC. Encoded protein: CASSYLGQAGYTF.

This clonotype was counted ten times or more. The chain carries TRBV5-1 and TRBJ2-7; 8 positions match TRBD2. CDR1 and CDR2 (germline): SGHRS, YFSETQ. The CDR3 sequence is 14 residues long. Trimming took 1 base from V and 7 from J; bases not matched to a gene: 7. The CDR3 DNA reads TGCGCCAGCAGCTTGTCGCGGGAGGTGCGGGAGCAGTACTTC. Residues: CASSLSREVREQYF.

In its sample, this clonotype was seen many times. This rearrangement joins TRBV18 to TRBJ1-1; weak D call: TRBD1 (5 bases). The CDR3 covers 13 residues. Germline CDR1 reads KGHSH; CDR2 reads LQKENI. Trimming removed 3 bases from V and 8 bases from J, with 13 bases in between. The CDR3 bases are TGTGCCAGCTCACCCGCCGACAGTCGCGAAGCTTTCTTT. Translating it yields CASSPADSREAFF.

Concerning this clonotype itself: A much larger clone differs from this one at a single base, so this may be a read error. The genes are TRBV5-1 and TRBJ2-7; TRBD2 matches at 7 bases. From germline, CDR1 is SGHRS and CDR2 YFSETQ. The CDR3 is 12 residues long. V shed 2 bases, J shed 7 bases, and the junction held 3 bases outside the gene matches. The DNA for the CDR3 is TGCGCCAGCAGCTTCCTAGCGGAGGAGCAGTACTTC. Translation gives CASSFLAEEQYF.

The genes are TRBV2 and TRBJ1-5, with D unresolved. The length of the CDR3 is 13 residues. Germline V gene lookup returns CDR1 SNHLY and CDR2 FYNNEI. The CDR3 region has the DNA TGTATCAGCAGTGAGGGCCGGAATCAGCCCCAGCATTTT. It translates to CISSEGRNQPQHF. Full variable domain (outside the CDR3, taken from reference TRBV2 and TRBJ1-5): EPEVTQTPSHQVTQMGQEVILRCVPISNHLYFYWYRQILGQKVEFLVSFYNNEISEKSEIFDDQFSVERPDGSNFTLKIRSTKLEDSAMYFCISSEGRNQPQHFGDGTRLSIL.

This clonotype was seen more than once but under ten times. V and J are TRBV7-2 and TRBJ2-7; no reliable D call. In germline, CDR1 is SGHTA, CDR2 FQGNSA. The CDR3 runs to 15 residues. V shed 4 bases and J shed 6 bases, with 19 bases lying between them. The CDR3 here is CASSSPTGSTTEQYF. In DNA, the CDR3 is TGTGCCAGCAGCTCCCCGACCGGGTCAACGACCGAGCAGTACTTC. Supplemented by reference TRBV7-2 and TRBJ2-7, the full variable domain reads GAGVSQSPSNKVTEKGKDVELRCDPISGHTALYWYRQSLGQGLEFLIYFQGNSAPDKSGLPSDRFSAERTGGSVSTLTIQRTQQEDSAVYLCASSSPTGSTTEQYFGPGTRLTVT.

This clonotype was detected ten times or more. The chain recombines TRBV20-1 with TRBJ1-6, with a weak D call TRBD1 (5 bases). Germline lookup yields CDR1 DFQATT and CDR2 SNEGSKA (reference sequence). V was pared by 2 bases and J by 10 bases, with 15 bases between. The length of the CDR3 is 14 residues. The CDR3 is CSARPSLSGSPLHF. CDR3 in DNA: TGCAGTGCTAGACCGTCTTTATCAGGGTCACCCCTCCACTTT.

CDR3 sequence: CASRQGGEYEQFF. CDR3 sequence (DNA): TGTGCCAGCCGACAGGGGGGAGAGTATGAGCAGTTCTTC. The J gene is TRBJ2-1, the V gene TRBV18, with TRBD1 matching over 9 bases. V shed 8 bases, J shed 8 bases, and the junction held 7 bases outside the gene matches. From germline, CDR1 is KGHSH and CDR2 LQKENI. This CDR3 is built from 13 residues. Supplemented by reference TRBV18 and TRBJ2-1, the full variable domain reads NAGVMQNPRHLVRRRGQEARLRCSPMKGHSHVYWYRQLPEEGLKFMVYLQKENIIDESGMPKERFSAEFPKEGPSILRIQQVVRGDSAAYFCASRQGGEYEQFFGPGTRLTVL.